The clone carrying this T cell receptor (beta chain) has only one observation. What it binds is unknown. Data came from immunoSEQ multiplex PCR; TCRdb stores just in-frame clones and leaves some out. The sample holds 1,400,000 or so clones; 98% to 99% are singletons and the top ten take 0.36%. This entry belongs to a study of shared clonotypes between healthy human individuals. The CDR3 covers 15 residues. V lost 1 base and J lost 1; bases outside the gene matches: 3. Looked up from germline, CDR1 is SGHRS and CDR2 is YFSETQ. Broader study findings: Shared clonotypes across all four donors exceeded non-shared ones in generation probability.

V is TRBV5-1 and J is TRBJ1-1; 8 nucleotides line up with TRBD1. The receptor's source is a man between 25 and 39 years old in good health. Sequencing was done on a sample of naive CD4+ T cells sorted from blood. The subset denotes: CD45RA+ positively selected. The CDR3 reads CASSLRTGQNTEAFF. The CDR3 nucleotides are TGCGCCAGCAGCTTGCGGACAGGGCAGAACACTGAAGCTTTCTTT.